This T cell receptor (beta chain) comes out of a study of molecular identifiers for immune sequencing clone quantification listed by TCRdb under 2018. Notes on the research overall: In a replicate experiment, RNA from about 19,000 or 110,000 naive CD8 T cells was split into five aliquots, four of which were sequenced. CD8 T cells were used in a methods study to benchmark molecular-identifier clustering-based TCR repertoire sequencing (MIDCIRS) and TCR RNA copy counting.

Library method: PCR. Data came from an Illumina HiSeq 4000. Bulk TCR libraries were prepared as previously described, using TCR primers listed in Table S5. The Qiagen AllPrep DNA/RNA kit was used to purify total RNA. Before any analysis, reads coming from multiple sequencing runs of the same library were combined into one pool. As for the original processing: Only reads with exact TCR constant sequence were kept, trimmed to 150 nt, and grouped by their 12-nt molecular barcodes. Reads in each barcode group were sub-clustered using a 15% Levenshtein threshold, and a quality-weighted consensus sequence was built for each RNA molecule. Non-functional sequences were removed, as were lower-count sequences one edit away from another. Based on fitting two negative binomial distributions, any barcode sub-cluster with under 20% of the maximum read count was discarded. Using fastp at Q25 and MiXCR, TCRdb reprocessed the public reads and kept productive beta chains. Duplicate CDR3 protein sequences are folded into a single record with the most common DNA and genes. These V and J calls originate from TCRdb's pipeline instead of the authors' own analysis. The sample has about 70,000 distinct CDR3 sequences on record, under 20% of them singletons. The biggest ten clones account for less than 2% of the sample.

This clonotype was found many times. Its antigen is not yet known. The input lacks base qualities; no much larger clone sits a single base away. Libraries of naive CD8 T cells were built from approximately 20,000 to 980,000 sorted cells, with 10%, 30% or 50% of the purified RNA used. On a BD FACSAria II, naive CD8 T cells were FACS-sorted as CD8+CD4-CCR7+CD45RA+ and collected into RLT Plus buffer. Detection sensitivity was tested by spiking Jurkat RNA equal to around 11 TCR copies' worth into samples containing about 19,000-1,000,000 naive CD8 T cells. CD8 T cells were enriched using RosetteSep CD8+ T Cell Enrichment Cocktail and Ficoll-Paque, and the enriched cells then underwent ACK red cell lysis. Trimming removed 7 bases from V and 2 bases from J; the gene matches leave 7 bases unexplained. From a lookup of the germline V gene, CDR1 and CDR2 are SQVTM and ANQGSEA. Inclusive of the bounding cysteine and phenylalanine, the CDR3 is 15 residues long. The CDR3 DNA has 45 bases and is translated from base 1.

Beyond this particular receptor, the publication reports: Naive libraries contained spiked-in Jurkat TCR RNA (around eleven copies' worth), which is not part of the donor repertoire. Approximately 3 recovered TCR RNA copies per cell were obtained by modeling, versus approximately 10 by digital PCR, implying a capture efficiency of 30% to 35%. Spiked-in Jurkat TCR RNA equal to a single cell's worth was reported to be detectable even within 1,100,000 naive CD8 T cells. Highly expanded clone sizes could be underestimated because identical TCR molecules may share a barcode. When barcode sub-clustering was not used, chimeric consensus sequences inflated TCR diversity, with chimeras reaching as high as 47%. In CMV-specific effector cells, over 99% of molecules were held by clones above 20 RNA copies, whereas under 1% of molecules were held by such clones in naive cells.

This chain joins TRBV29-1 to TRBJ2-6; 8 central nucleotides agree with TRBD1. This TCR was recovered from a human donor in good health. Some libraries in this study had Jurkat cell RNA spiked in. The specimen sequenced was naive CD8+ T cells from blood, with Jurkat cell RNA spiked in. This specimen's cell subset or site label, interpreted: FACS-sorted CD8+CD4-CCR7+CD45RA+ naive T cells. The nucleotide sequence reads as follows: TGCAGCGGGGAGACAGGGGAAACTGGGGCCAACGTCCTGACTTTC. Its protein reads: CSGETGETGANVLTF.